The 16 T cell receptor beta chains below all came from one sample that was sequenced in a study of vaccination effects on CD4 cells after COVID-19. Viral peptide pools were used in the ViraFEST assay to expand antigen-specific CD4+ T cells, and sequencing came afterward. It was after more than 8 days of culture that CD4+ T cells were isolated. The antigens for these receptors are not known. Measured with immunoSEQ multiplex PCR; TCRdb has only the in-frame clones, and not every one. This sample has roughly 76,000 clones, with about 70% found just once. This material consisted of CD4+ T cells from PBMCs cultured with HCoV-229E spike peptides, taken before COVID-19 vaccination. The receptors were sampled from a human donor who received a COVID-19 vaccine.

The V gene is TRBV19, the J gene TRBJ1-2; 7 bases map to TRBD1. Trimming at V came to 5 bases and at J to 3 bases, leaving 9 bases not matched to a gene. This CDR3 is 15 amino acids long. CDR1 LNHDA and CDR2 SQIVND come from the germline V gene (reference sequence). The CDR3 nucleotides read TGTGCCAGTAGTCCAAGACAGGGTTACCACTATGGCTACACCTTC. Amino acids: CASSPRQGYHYGYTF.

This rearrangement joins TRBV7-2 to TRBJ2-1; 9 bases are a match to TRBD2. V shed 4 bases and J 10 bases; nucleotides not matched to a gene: 11. Germline values: CDR1 SGHTA, CDR2 FQGNSA. The CDR3 loop spans 15 amino acids. CDR3 residues: CASSSLRGGAREQFF. CDR3 nucleotides: TGTGCCAGCAGCTCCTTACGCGGGGGGGCCCGGGAGCAGTTCTTC.

The V call is TRBV28, the J call TRBJ1-3; tentatively, D is TRBD1 (5 bases). CDR3 length equals 12 residues. The germline V and J ends were trimmed by 7 bases and 3 bases, with 7 bases remaining between them. Germline lookup yields CDR1 MDHEN and CDR2 SYDVKM. CDR3 sequence reads: CASIGDGNTIYF. In nucleotides, the CDR3 is TGTGCCAGCATAGGGGATGGAAACACCATATATTTT.

The rearrangement uses TRBV6-5 and TRBJ2-3, with D unclear. V shed 2 bases and J shed 4 bases, with 10 bases lying between them. CDR1 is MNHEY and CDR2 is SVGAGI in the germline V gene. The CDR3 spans 14 residues. The CDR3 region is CASSYNREADTQYF. The CDR3 DNA is TGTGCCAGCAGTTACAATAGAGAGGCAGATACGCAGTATTTT.

The J gene is TRBJ1-3, the V gene TRBV6-6; D call uncertain. The CDR3 loop spans 15 amino acids. V gave up 6 bases and J gave up 4 bases, with 16 bases separating them. Germline V gene sequence: CDR1 MNHNY, CDR2 SVGAGI (reference sequence). CDR3 coding DNA: TGTGCCAGCAGGCCTAGTTTTGAAACCGGAAACACCATATATTTT. Encoded protein: CASRPSFETGNTIYF.

The chain is built from TRBV9 and TRBJ2-3, with D perhaps TRBD2 (6 bases). The V and J ends lost 0 bases and 3 bases respectively, with 11 bases between them. Germline lookup yields CDR1 SGDLS and CDR2 YYNGEE. The CDR3 extends over 15 amino acids. The CDR3 DNA sequence: TGTGCCAGCAGCGTAGTGGGGGGAAGGACAGATACGCAGTATTTT. This gives the protein CASSVVGGRTDTQYF.

The chain uses TRBV3-1 (or the pseudogene TRBV3-2) and TRBJ2-5, with 10 bases identical to TRBD1. In germline, CDR1 is LGHDT, CDR2 YNNKEL (reference sequence). The CDR3 runs 16 residues. Germline trimming cut 6 bases from V and 4 bases from J; bases unmatched to any gene: 11. DNA of the CDR3: TGTGCCAGCAGACTGACCGGGACAGGGGAGGGAGAGACCCAGTACTTC. Its protein product is CASRLTGTGEGETQYF.

This sequence joins TRBV24-1 and TRBJ1-5; D is uncertain. The CDR3 consists of 15 residues. Germline V gene sequence: CDR1 KGHDR, CDR2 SFDVKD. V was shortened by 3 bases and J by 2 bases, with 10 bases between the two germline ends. DNA of the CDR3: TGTGCCACCAGTGATCGTGGAAATGGCAATCAGCCCCAGCATTTT. Its protein is CATSDRGNGNQPQHF.

CDR3 coding DNA: TGTGCCAGCAGCGGGGGGGTCCTCTCTGGAAACACCATATATTTT. Translating it yields CASSGGVLSGNTIYF. This sequence joins TRBV5-6 and TRBJ1-3, with a tentative D call TRBD1 (5 bases). The CDR3 totals 15 residues. Per germline, CDR1 SGHDT and CDR2 YYEEEE. V lost 4 bases and J 0 bases, leaving 11 bases between the germline ends.

The table lists this clone with a few counts. This rearrangement joins TRBV18 to TRBJ2-5; D not certain. CDR3 length: 12 residues. Germline V gene sequence: CDR1 KGHSH, CDR2 LQKENI. V lost 1 base to trimming and J lost 5 bases, with 5 bases between them. The CDR3 is CASSPQSETQYF. DNA for the CDR3: TGTGCCAGCTCACCACAGTCGGAGACCCAGTACTTC.

J is TRBJ2-7 and V is TRBV7-2; 7 positions agree with TRBD1. Per the germline V gene, CDR1 is SGHTA and CDR2 is FQGNSA. V lost 5 bases to trimming and J lost 2 bases; unmatched junction nucleotides: 9. The CDR3 contains 15 residues. In nucleotides, the CDR3 is TGTGCCAGCAGCCTACAGGGGACGGTAACCTACGAGCAGTACGTC. Its protein is CASSLQGTVTYEQYV.

V gene TRBV5-1 combines with J gene TRBJ2-3; 14 nucleotides match TRBD2. Germline trimming cut 4 bases from V and 2 bases from J; bases unmatched to any gene: 3. Per germline, CDR1 SGHRS and CDR2 YFSETQ. This CDR3 is built from 16 residues. The CDR3 region is CASSAGLAGATDTQYF. The CDR3 coding sequence is TGCGCCAGCAGCGCGGGACTAGCGGGAGCCACAGATACGCAGTATTTT. The full variable domain, rest sourced from reference TRBV5-1 and TRBJ2-3, is KAGVTQTPRYLIKTRGQQVTLSCSPISGHRSVSWYQQTPGQGLQFLFEYFSETQRNKGNFPGRFSGRQFSNSRSEMNVSTLELGDSALYLCASSAGLAGATDTQYFGPGTRLTVL.

The rearrangement uses TRBV3-1 (or the pseudogene TRBV3-2) and TRBJ2-3; 8 bases agree with TRBD2. The junction had 5 bases not matched to a gene; V was cut back by 1 base and J by 5 bases. Germline CDR1 is LGHDT and CDR2 is YNNKEL (reference sequence). The CDR3 is 15 amino acids. The CDR3 nucleotides read TGTGCCAGCAGCCAAGTCGACGGGGGGGGAGATACGCAGTATTTT. It specifies CASSQVDGGGDTQYF.

The chain is built from TRBV10-1 and TRBJ1-2; the D is unclear. Trimming left V 2 bases short and J 4 bases short, with 14 bases between. CDR1 and CDR2 (germline): WNHNN, SYGVQD (reference sequence). CDR3 length: 15 amino acids. As DNA, the CDR3 is TGCGCCAGCAGTGAGAATGTCCAGGCGGGCTATGGCTACACCTTC. Its translation is CASSENVQAGYGYTF.

The chain has TRBV7-2 and TRBJ2-1; D uncertain. The CDR3 is 13 amino acids. The ends were cut back, 1 base at V and 4 bases at J, with 5 bases in the middle. Germline V gene data show CDR1 as SGHTA and CDR2 as FQGNSA. The CDR3 loop reads CASSLVAYNEQFF. CDR3 nucleotide sequence: TGTGCCAGCAGCTTAGTCGCGTACAATGAGCAGTTCTTC.

The V call is TRBV4-1, the J call TRBJ2-5; 9 positions agree with TRBD1. V lost 6 bases and J lost 3; bases outside the gene matches: 8. Germline values: CDR1 MGHRA, CDR2 YSYEKL. This CDR3 has 15 amino acids. Here the CDR3 reads CASSEAGTGKETQYF. In DNA, the CDR3 is TGCGCCAGCAGTGAAGCCGGGACAGGGAAAGAGACCCAGTACTTC.